This entry describes one T cell receptor beta chain. Its cognate antigen has yet to be identified. No much larger clone exists at a distance of one base, and base qualities are not known. There are 16 amino acids in the CDR3, from cysteine to phenylalanine inclusive. The kept DNA is CDR3 alone, 48 bases in frame from the first base. V is cut back by 5 bases and J by 8 bases, with 15 bases in the junction unmatched. The germline V gene (reference sequence) supplies CDR1 GTSNPN and CDR2 SVGIG. Per the publication, the time point label means: blood 2 weeks post-SBRT. The treatment or condition label here, explained by the study, means: 15 Gy SBRT to primary tumor, nephrectomy 4 weeks later. To follow tumor-enriched clonotypes, serial peripheral blood was collected from radiation-treated patients at baseline and at 2 weeks and 4 weeks after SBRT. Every patient had renal cell carcinoma of clear cell pathology. The QIAamp DNA Blood Mini Kit (Qiagen) was used to prepare genomic DNA for TCR sequencing. The analyses included only samples that passed all quality control checks.

The immunoSEQ kit was used, according to the manufacturer's recommendations, to generate TCR beta libraries from genomic DNA. To prepare libraries, a first multiplex PCR with proprietary primers was run, followed by a second PCR that added unique barcodes, and a bead cleanup was done after each round. Each sample batch included a kit-provided positive control reaction and a negative control reaction. The final libraries underwent checking on an Agilent 4200 TapeStation D1000 ScreenTape, volumetric pooling, and quantification by qPCR. Sequencing was performed on an Illumina NextSeq500 using a MidOutput 150-cycle cartridge, with 156 Read1 cycles, 15 Index1 cycles, and the kit custom primers. The pooled library was loaded at approximately 1.1 pM with a roughly 20% PhiX control spike-in. Per the original workflow: The vendor-processed data were analyzed in R, and a clonotype was defined as all T cells that share the same CDR3 nucleotide sequence. For clone abundance analyses, frequencies were normalized to the 10,000 most abundant clones in each sample. Public T cell clones, averaging fewer than five per sample, were removed before analysis. An abundance difference of at least 32-fold between compartments was the criterion for calling clonotypes tumor-enriched or baseline blood-enriched. A beta-binomial differential abundance model was applied to find clonotypes that expanded or contracted between blood time points. Tumor-blood repertoire similarity was measured with the Baroni-Urbani and Buser coefficient, and group comparisons used two-tailed Wilcoxon tests in R. This immuneACCESS table, as held by TCRdb, lists in-frame sequences with V and J called but not all clones. Of the missing ones, under half trace to an unresolved V gene in checked studies; the others have no known cause. V, J and clone size were drawn from that table, and D and trimming were deduced from the DNA. This sample lists 65,000 to 80,000 clones; approximately 83% were detected once. The top ten constitute 20% to 25% of the sample.

The entry originates in a study of radiation and T cells in renal cell carcinoma (dated by TCRdb to 2020 to 2022). Regarding the complete study: Samples came from a clinical trial, in which primary renal cell carcinomas received 15 Gy stereotactic body radiation therapy followed by nephrectomy 4 weeks later. In total, fewer than 55 samples underwent TCR beta sequencing: 25 or so tumors plus 27 peripheral blood samples. Across all 50 or so samples, 4,000,000 or so unique CDR3 nucleotide sequences, encoding 2,658,974 unique CDR3 amino acid sequences, were identified.

Broad study findings and their caveats: Because pretreatment tumor biopsies were not available, the baseline intratumoral presence of clonotypes could not be determined. Blood repertoire dynamics were not followed beyond 4 weeks after treatment. Top tumor clonotypes rose in blood from baseline to 2 weeks post-radiation, then contracted by 4 weeks, suggesting transient expansion of tumor-resident clones. With a single-armed trial design, the study had no way to address how radiation dose or scheduling affects the TCR repertoire.

The sequence joins TRBV30 to TRBJ2-1; a stretch of 10 junction bases matches TRBD2. The TCR originated in a woman in her forties or fifties with renal cell carcinoma. Here the sequenced sample was blood, taken from a patient whose treatment included radiotherapy and nephrectomy. The DNA sequence is given as TGTGCCTGGGGGGGGCGGGGGACTAGCGCCGTCCATGAGCAGTTCTTC. It codes for CAWGGRGTSAVHEQFF.